The 28 T cell receptor beta chains reported below all come from one sample, sequenced in a study of T cell responses to AZD1222 COVID-19 vaccine. Profiling relied on immunoSEQ multiplex PCR, and the TCRdb table lists in-frame clones only, not all of them. The table includes approximately 140,000 clones, about 91% detected once. The source material was peripheral blood, sampled on day 0 of AZD1222 vaccination. These receptors were collected from an adult in good health.

The V gene is TRBV27, the J gene TRBJ1-1; D gene unclear. V gave up 5 bases and J gave up 5 bases, with 15 bases separating them. The CDR3 consists of 14 residues. Looked up from germline, CDR1 is MNHEY and CDR2 is SMNVEV (reference sequence). For the CDR3, the DNA is TGTGCCAGCAGTCCGGGATTCGTCGGGACTGAAGCTTTCTTT. Translated: CASSPGFVGTEAFF.

This clone was observed a single time. This CDR3 reads CASSIRRAQETQYF. CDR3 nucleotides: TGTGCCAGCAGTATCCGCAGGGCCCAAGAGACCCAGTACTTC. The V and J genes are TRBV2 and TRBJ2-5; weak D call: TRBD1 (5 bases). This CDR3 has 14 residues. The germline CDR1 and CDR2 sequences are SNHLY and FYNNEI. V was pared by 5 bases and J by 1 base, with 11 bases between.

The V gene is TRBV9, the J gene TRBJ1-2, with D possibly matching TRBD1 (5 bases). The CDR3 is 17 residues long. In germline, CDR1 is SGDLS, CDR2 YYNGEE. V lost 0 bases and J 4 bases, leaving 19 bases between the germline ends. CDR3 region: CASSVAQTASGFYGYTF. The CDR3, as DNA: TGTGCCAGCAGCGTAGCCCAAACCGCCTCAGGGTTCTATGGCTACACCTTC.

The genes are TRBV9 and TRBJ2-7; D possibly corresponds to TRBD1 (5 bases). V shed 4 bases and J shed 3 bases, with 14 bases lying between them. The CDR3 covers 14 residues. Germline V gene data show CDR1 as SGDLS and CDR2 as YYNGEE. The CDR3 DNA reads TGTGCCAGCAGCCCCGGTTTACAGGACTACGAGCAGTACTTC. Residues: CASSPGLQDYEQYF.

The chain couples TRBV7-8 to TRBJ2-7, with 7 bases identical to TRBD2. The junction had 5 bases not matched to a gene; V was cut back by 1 base and J by 5 bases. CDR3 length: 14 residues. Germline V gives CDR1 SGHVS, CDR2 FQNEAQ. DNA of the CDR3: TGTGCCAGCAGCTTAGTCTGGGGGGGGAACGAGCAGTACTTC. Its translation is CASSLVWGGNEQYF.

The rearrangement joins TRBV4-2 to TRBJ1-4; TRBD1 aligns across 7 bases. This CDR3 comprises 16 residues. The V segment lost 2 bases and the J segment 4 bases; nucleotides outside the gene matches: 7. In germline, CDR1 is LGHNA, CDR2 YNFKEQ. In DNA, the CDR3 is TGTGCCAGCAGCCAACCCAAGGGACAGCTTAATGAAAAACTGTTTTTT. Its translation: CASSQPKGQLNEKLFF.

Written as DNA, the CDR3 is TGTGCCAGCAGTTACTCGGCACCACCCCTCTACGAGCAGTACTTC. Protein: CASSYSAPPLYEQYF. The rearrangement uses TRBV6-5 and TRBJ2-7, with D uncertain. The CDR3 loop spans 15 amino acids. Germline values: CDR1 MNHEY, CDR2 SVGAGI. V dropped 0 bases and J dropped 3 bases, with 12 bases sitting between them.

This clone was seen a single time. The chain uses TRBV7-9 and TRBJ1-4, with TRBD1 as a possible D gene (5 bases). The CDR3 runs 15 residues. V lost 5 bases and J lost 4, with 14 bases in between. Germline V lookup: CDR1 SEHNR, CDR2 FQNEAQ (reference sequence). As DNA, the CDR3 is TGTGCCAGCAGCCACAACTCCGGGGGTAATGAAAAACTGTTTTTT. This translates into CASSHNSGGNEKLFF.

The V call is TRBV19, the J call TRBJ1-1; D call uncertain. V gave up 1 base and J gave up 6 bases, with 15 bases separating them. CDR1 is LNHDA and CDR2 is SQIVND in the germline V gene (reference sequence). The CDR3 is 15 amino acids. The CDR3 protein is CASSIATPSPAEAFF. The CDR3 nucleotides read TGTGCCAGTAGTATAGCAACACCCTCTCCAGCTGAAGCTTTCTTT.

The rearrangement uses TRBV5-8 and TRBJ1-1; D gene unclear. This CDR3 has 12 residues. Germline V gives CDR1 SGHTS, CDR2 YDEGEE. The V and J ends lost 7 bases and 10 bases respectively, with 17 bases between them. The CDR3: CASGLAGWVAFF. CDR3 DNA: TGTGCCAGCGGGCTTGCGGGGTGGGTAGCTTTCTTT. Complete variable domain (other parts from reference TRBV5-8 and TRBJ1-1): EAGVTQSPTHLIKTRGQQATLRCSPISGHTSVYWYQQALGLGLQFLLWYDEGEERNRGNFPPRFSGRQFPNYSSELNVNALELEDSALYLCASGLAGWVAFFGQGTRLTVV.

This clone was picked up one time. The chain couples TRBV5-1 to TRBJ2-1; maybe TRBD1 (6 bases). The germline CDR1 and CDR2 sequences are SGHRS and YFSETQ. CDR3 length equals 16 residues. V gave up 0 bases and J gave up 8 bases, with 18 bases separating them. CDR3: CASSLAEGDKGDEQFF. The CDR3 DNA is TGCGCCAGCAGCTTGGCCGAGGGGGACAAGGGGGATGAGCAGTTCTTC.

V is TRBV6-2 or TRBV6-3 and J is TRBJ1-5, with unresolved D. The germline V gene encodes CDR1 MNHEY and CDR2 SVGEGT. This CDR3 comprises 15 residues. V dropped 2 bases and J dropped 7 bases, with 15 bases sitting between them. CDR3 loop: CASSYPTGLWQPQHF. DNA for the CDR3: TGTGCCAGCAGTTACCCGACCGGGTTGTGGCAGCCCCAGCATTTT.

This chain joins TRBV5-1 and TRBJ1-1, with 10 bases lining up with TRBD1. Trimming cost V 6 bases and J 1 base; bases outside gene matches: 6. Germline-derived CDR1 and CDR2 are SGHRS and YFSETQ. There are 15 residues in the CDR3. The CDR3 reads CASTDRGLGNTEAFF. Written as DNA, the CDR3 is TGCGCCAGCACCGACAGGGGGCTTGGGAACACTGAAGCTTTCTTT.

The chain links TRBV7-8 to TRBJ2-1; 7 bases fit TRBD2. The CDR3 spans 15 residues. The V gene's germline CDR1 is SGHVS and CDR2 FQNEAQ. V gave up 1 base and J gave up 2 bases; unmatched junction bases: 2. CDR3 sequence: CASSLGGGPYNEQFF. The CDR3 DNA is TGTGCCAGCAGCTTAGGGGGAGGGCCCTACAATGAGCAGTTCTTC.

The V gene is TRBV10-2, the J gene TRBJ1-2, with TRBD1 identical over 8 bases. CDR1 and CDR2 (germline): WSHSY, SAAADI. The V gene end was trimmed by 6 bases and the J gene end by 0 bases; junction bases not matched to a gene: 6. This CDR3 has 15 amino acids. The CDR3, as DNA: TGCGCCAGCAGGGACAGGGACGGTCCTAACTATGGCTACACCTTC. This gives the protein CASRDRDGPNYGYTF.

J is TRBJ2-1 and V is TRBV15, with 14 nucleotides matching TRBD2. Unmatched junction bases numbered 1, after V lost 0 bases and J lost 3 bases. Germline values: CDR1 LNHNV, CDR2 YYDKDF (reference sequence). The CDR3 loop spans 17 amino acids. DNA for the CDR3: TGTGCCACCAGCAGAGATGGACTAGCGGGAGGCTACAATGAGCAGTTCTTC. It encodes CATSRDGLAGGYNEQFF.

The V gene is TRBV24-1, the J gene TRBJ2-1; 9 bases fit TRBD1. Germline values: CDR1 KGHDR, CDR2 SFDVKD. This CDR3 comprises 15 residues. The junction had 6 bases not matched to a gene; V was cut back by 0 bases and J by 10 bases. CDR3 sequence reads: CATSDLGGQGYEQFF. CDR3 DNA sequence: TGTGCCACCAGTGATTTGGGGGGACAGGGTTACGAGCAGTTCTTC.

This clone has just one count. The chain carries TRBV19 and TRBJ2-3; D unresolved. Trimming removed 5 bases from V and 4 bases from J, with 16 bases in between. Germline CDR1 and CDR2: LNHDA and SQIVND (reference sequence). This CDR3 is 15 amino acids long. DNA for the CDR3: TGTGCCAGTAGTCAGGACCCGTACGGGTCAGATACGCAGTATTTT. Translating it yields CASSQDPYGSDTQYF.

Only one count was recorded for this clone. J is TRBJ1-5 and V is TRBV5-6, with D uncertain. V gave up 2 bases and J gave up 3 bases, with 6 bases separating them. Per the germline V gene, CDR1 is SGHDT and CDR2 is YYEEEE. The CDR3 covers 13 residues. The CDR3, as DNA: TGTGCCAGCAGCTTTGGCGACAATCAGCCCCAGCATTTT. Encoded protein: CASSFGDNQPQHF.

This chain uses TRBV15 with TRBJ2-7; no definite D call. Germline V gives CDR1 LNHNV, CDR2 YYDKDF (reference sequence). The CDR3 consists of 15 residues. V was trimmed by 4 bases and J by 2 bases, leaving 15 bases between them. The CDR3 DNA follows: TGTGCCACCAGCACCGGCCGGGTAAATCCCTACGAGCAGTACTTC. Translation gives CATSTGRVNPYEQYF.

The rearrangement joins TRBV6-6 to TRBJ1-1; TRBD1 is a possible D gene (5 bases). This CDR3 is built from 15 residues. Between the trimmed V and J ends, which lost 0 bases and 1 base, there was a span of 9 bases. CDR1 is MNHNY and CDR2 is SVGAGI in the germline V gene (reference sequence). Written as DNA, the CDR3 is TGTGCCAGCAGTTACTCCGGAGGACAGAACACTGAAGCTTTCTTT. It codes for CASSYSGGQNTEAFF.

The chain links TRBV19 to TRBJ1-1; D might be TRBD1 (6 bases). Looked up from germline, CDR1 is LNHDA and CDR2 is SQIVND (reference sequence). V gave up 5 bases and J gave up 5 bases, with 18 bases separating them. The CDR3 sequence is 15 residues long. The CDR3 DNA reads as TGTGCCAGTAGTCAGGGAGAGGGGGGTGGTACTGAAGCTTTCTTT. This codes for CASSQGEGGGTEAFF.

J is TRBJ1-6 and V is TRBV14, with D possibly TRBD1 on 5 matching bases. The CDR3 is made up of 13 amino acids. Germline V gene lookup returns CDR1 SGHDN and CDR2 FVKESK. Trimming cost V 2 bases and J 7 bases, with 6 bases left between them. The chain's CDR3 is CASSQSGNSPLHF. DNA for the CDR3: TGTGCCAGCAGCCAATCAGGGAATTCACCCCTCCACTTT.

The chain combines TRBV14 with TRBJ1-2, with TRBD1 matching over 9 bases. The germline V gene encodes CDR1 SGHDN and CDR2 FVKESK. V lost 7 bases to trimming and J lost 5 bases; unmatched junction nucleotides: 23. The CDR3 is made up of 19 amino acids. CDR3 sequence reads: CASIPITETGGQTNYGYTF. CDR3 nucleotide sequence: TGTGCCAGCATCCCTATAACTGAGACAGGGGGTCAGACAAATTATGGCTACACCTTC.

The CDR3 here is CASSLGAKETQYF. The DNA of the CDR3 is TGTGCCAGCAGTTTAGGGGCCAAAGAGACCCAGTACTTC. V and J are TRBV27 and TRBJ2-5, with TRBD1 as a possible D gene (5 bases). Deletions cut 2 bases from V and 3 bases from J, with 7 bases between. Germline loops: CDR1 MNHEY, CDR2 SMNVEV (reference sequence). The CDR3 contains 13 residues.

The chain links TRBV19 to TRBJ1-5, with D maybe TRBD1 (6 bases). Germline CDR1 is LNHDA and CDR2 is SQIVND (reference sequence). V lost 8 bases and J 5 bases, leaving 25 bases between the germline ends. CDR3 length equals 17 residues. CDR3 protein: CASHNTLWGRRDQPQHF. The CDR3 DNA follows: TGTGCCAGTCATAACACCCTCTGGGGGCGCAGGGATCAGCCCCAGCATTTT.

The chain joins TRBV6-1 to TRBJ1-2; D unclear. The CDR3 totals 14 residues. V gave up 0 bases and J gave up 0 bases, with 5 bases separating them. The germline CDR1 and CDR2 sequences are MNHNS and SASEGT. The CDR3 protein is CASSEAPSNYGYTF. The CDR3 region has the DNA TGTGCCAGCAGTGAAGCACCATCTAACTATGGCTACACCTTC.

The chain combines TRBV7-9 with TRBJ1-4; the D gene is possibly TRBD1 (5 bases). The CDR3 sequence is 16 residues long. V was trimmed by 5 bases and J by 0 bases, leaving 13 bases between them. Germline V gene data show CDR1 as SEHNR and CDR2 as FQNEAQ (reference sequence). In DNA, the CDR3 is TGTGCCAGCAGCCAGCGCGGGACGGCAACTAATGAAAAACTGTTTTTT. Translated: CASSQRGTATNEKLFF.